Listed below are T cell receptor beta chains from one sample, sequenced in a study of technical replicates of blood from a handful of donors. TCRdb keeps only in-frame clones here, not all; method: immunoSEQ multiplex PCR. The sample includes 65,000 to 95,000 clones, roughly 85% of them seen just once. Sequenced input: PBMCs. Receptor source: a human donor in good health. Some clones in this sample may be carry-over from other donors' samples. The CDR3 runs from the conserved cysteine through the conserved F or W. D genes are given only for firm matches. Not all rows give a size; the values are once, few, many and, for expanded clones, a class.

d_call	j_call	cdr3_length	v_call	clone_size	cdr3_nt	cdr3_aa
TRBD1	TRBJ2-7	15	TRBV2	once	TGTGCCAGCAGTACTGACAGGGGTTTAAGTTACGAGCAGTACTTC	CASSTDRGLSYEQYF
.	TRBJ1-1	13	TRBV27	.	TGTGCCAGCAGTTTACAGGGAAACACTGAAGCTTTCTTT	CASSLQGNTEAFF
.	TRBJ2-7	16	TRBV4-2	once	TGTGCCAGCAGCCAAACCGACCGAAGGAGCTCCTACGAGCAGTACTTC	CASSQTDRRSSYEQYF
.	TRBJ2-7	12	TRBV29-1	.	TGCAGCGTTGCTGGACACCCCTACGAGCAGTACTTC	CSVAGHPYEQYF
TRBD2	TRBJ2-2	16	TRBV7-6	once	TGTGCCAGCAGCTTAGGAAGTGGCGGGAGTACCGGGGAGCTGTTTTTT	CASSLGSGGSTGELFF
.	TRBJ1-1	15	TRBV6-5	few	TGTGCCAGCACTCCCGTAGGGGCTTTGGGCACTGAAGCTTTCTTT	CASTPVGALGTEAFF
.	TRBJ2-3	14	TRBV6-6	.	TGTGCCAGCAGTTACTCCCTGGGGGGAGATACGCAGTATTTT	CASSYSLGGDTQYF
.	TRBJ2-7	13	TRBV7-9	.	TGTGCCAGCAGCCATACCCTCAAAGAGGAGCAGTACTTC	CASSHTLKEEQYF
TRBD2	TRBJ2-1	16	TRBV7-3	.	TGTGCCAGCAGCTCCCCTAGCGGCCGCTCCTACAATGAGCAGTTCTTC	CASSSPSGRSYNEQFF
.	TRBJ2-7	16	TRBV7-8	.	TGTGCCAGCAGCTTACTTCGGGTTGGGAGCTCCTACGAGCAGTACTTC	CASSLLRVGSSYEQYF
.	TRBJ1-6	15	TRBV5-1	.	TGCGCCAGCAGCAGGCAGGAGGGCAGAAATTCACCCCTCCACTTT	CASSRQEGRNSPLHF
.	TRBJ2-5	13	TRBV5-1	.	TGCGCCAGCAGCTTGGAGCCCCAAGAGACCCAGTACTTC	CASSLEPQETQYF
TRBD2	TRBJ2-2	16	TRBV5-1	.	TGCGCCAGCAGCAGGGGACTAACTAAAAACACCGGGGAGCTGTTTTTT	CASSRGLTKNTGELFF
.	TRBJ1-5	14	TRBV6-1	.	TGTGCCAGCAGTGAAGCCAGGGGAAGGCAGCCCCAGCATTTT	CASSEARGRQPQHF
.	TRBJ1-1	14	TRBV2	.	TGTGCCAGCAGTGACGATGATACAGGGCCCGAAGCTTTCTTT	CASSDDDTGPEAFF
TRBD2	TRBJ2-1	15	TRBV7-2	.	TGTGCCAGCAGCTCGGGACTAGCGGGGGTGAGTGAGCAGTTCTTC	CASSSGLAGVSEQFF
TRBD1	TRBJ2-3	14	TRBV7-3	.	TGTGCCAGCAGCATGACAGGGGTCGGAGATACGCAGTATTTT	CASSMTGVGDTQYF
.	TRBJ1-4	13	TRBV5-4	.	TGTGCCAGCAGCTTTGGTACAAATGAAAAACTGTTTTTT	CASSFGTNEKLFF
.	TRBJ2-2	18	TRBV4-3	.	TGCGCCAGCAGCCAAGAATGGCAGGGTTTTAAAAAGACCGGGGAGCTGTTTTTT	CASSQEWQGFKKTGELFF
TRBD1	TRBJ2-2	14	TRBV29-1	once	TGCAGCGTGGACAGGGGGCTGAACACCGGGGAGCTGTTTTTT	CSVDRGLNTGELFF
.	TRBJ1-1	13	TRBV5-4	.	TGTGCCAGCACCAACCCCCCGGGGACTGAAGCTTTCTTT	CASTNPPGTEAFF
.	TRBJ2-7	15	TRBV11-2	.	TGTGCCAGCAGCTTAGTGTTGGGGGGGCCCCTCGAGCAGTACTTC	CASSLVLGGPLEQYF
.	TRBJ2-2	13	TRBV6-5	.	TGTGCCAGCAGGGGGACATGGCGAGGGGAGCTGTTTTTT	CASRGTWRGELFF
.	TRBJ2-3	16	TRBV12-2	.	TGTGCAAGTCGCCCCCCTATCGTGTCTAGCACAGATACGCAGTATTTT	CASRPPIVSSTDTQYF
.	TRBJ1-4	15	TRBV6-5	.	TGTGCCACCAAACTTACAGGGTCAACTAATGAAAAACTGTTTTTT	CATKLTGSTNEKLFF
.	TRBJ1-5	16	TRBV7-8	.	TGTGCCAGCAGCATAGGGGGGAGGAATGGCAATCAGCCCCAGCATTTT	CASSIGGRNGNQPQHF
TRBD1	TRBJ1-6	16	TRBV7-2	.	TGTGCCAGCAGCTTCCTCGGACAGGGAGGTGGTTCACCCCTCCACTTT	CASSFLGQGGGSPLHF
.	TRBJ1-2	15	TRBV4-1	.	TGCGCCAGCAGCCAGGGGGAGGGAAGGGGCTATGGCTACACCTTC	CASSQGEGRGYGYTF
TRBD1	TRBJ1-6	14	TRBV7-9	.	TGTGCCCCGGGAGGACAGGGGCTAGGGTCACCCCTCCACTTT	CAPGGQGLGSPLHF
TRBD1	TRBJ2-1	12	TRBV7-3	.	TGTGCCAGCAGCTCTGCGACAGGGTACCAGTTCTTC	CASSSATGYQFF
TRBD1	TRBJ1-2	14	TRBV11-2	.	TGTGCCAGCAGCCAAGACGGGACAGAGAATGGCTACACCTTC	CASSQDGTENGYTF
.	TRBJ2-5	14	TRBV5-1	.	TGCGCCAGCAGCGGGGGGGACACAAAAGAGACCCAGTACTTC	CASSGGDTKETQYF
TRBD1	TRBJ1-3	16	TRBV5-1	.	TGCGCCAGCAGCAAGGGACAGGGGGCTTCTGGAAACACCATATATTTT	CASSKGQGASGNTIYF
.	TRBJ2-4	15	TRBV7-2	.	TGTGCCAGCAGCCTAGGGCTTCCGCAGAAAAACATTCAGTACTTC	CASSLGLPQKNIQYF